Listed below are T cell receptor beta chains from one sample, sequenced in a study of cytomegalovirus exposure and HLA in healthy donors. The method was immunoSEQ multiplex PCR; TCRdb's version includes in-frame clones alone and lacks a portion of them. The sample contains 150,000 to 200,000 clones, around 78% of which appear only once. Sequencing was done on a sample of PBMCs. The receptors here all came from a woman in her forties in good health and CMV-seronegative. CDR3s include the opening cysteine and the closing phenylalanine or tryptophan. The order of the fields is CDR3 length, V gene, J gene, CDR3 protein.

>15|TRBV5-1|TRBJ2-3
CASSGGRAGTDTQYF
>17|TRBV15|TRBJ2-2
CATSSERIRTNTGELFF
>13|TRBV30|TRBJ2-5
CAWTTGNAETQYF
>10|TRBV19|TRBJ1-4
CASTGDRIIF
>17|TRBV11-3|TRBJ2-3
CASSPSGWAVIADTQYF
>16|TRBV9|TRBJ1-2
CASSVADFSSYGGYTF
>13|TRBV19|TRBJ2-7
CASSIDRYSEQYF
>15|TRBV30|TRBJ2-1
CAWSVASGSFDEQFF
>16|TRBV2|TRBJ1-5
CASQRQVAMSNQPQHF
>15|TRBV28|TRBJ1-3
CASQVPQYSGNTIYF
>12|TRBV7-3|TRBJ1-2
CASSLSGQKPSF
>14|TRBV18|TRBJ2-1
CASSPVLAGDEQFF
>16|TRBV6-1|TRBJ1-3
CASSEDWTGPGNTIYF
>13|TRBV5-5|TRBJ1-1
CASSLGGHTEAFF
>13|TRBV7-3|TRBJ1-2
CASKGRLTNGYTF
>16|TRBV5-6|TRBJ2-5
CASSRVTSLSGETQYF
>16|TRBV7-9|TRBJ1-4
CASSPGTGDYNEKLFF
>16|TRBV19|TRBJ1-1
CASTSYGTGYSTEAFF
>15|TRBV29-1|TRBJ2-1
CSVEDLGGAYNEQFF
>16|TRBV5-8|TRBJ2-5
CASSLGVGRAQETQYF
>14|TRBV2|TRBJ2-3
CATASGRERGTQYF
>14|TRBV6-5|TRBJ2-3
CASSYRGWTDTQYF
>14|TRBV7-9|TRBJ2-3
CASVGALGSDTQYF